This is a list of T cell receptor beta chains from one sample in a study of Graves' ophthalmopathy and Graves' hyperthyroidism. MiXCR, applied by TCRdb to the multiplex PCR reads, yields one record per CDR3 protein. This table has about 660,000 distinct CDR3 sequences, just over 40% appearing once. The sequenced sample consisted of peripheral blood. The source of these receptors is an adult man with Graves' ophthalmopathy. The CDR3 runs from the conserved cysteine through the conserved F or W. Clone size is stated in some rows and not others, as once, few, many or a class when expanded.

few | TRBJ2-7 | TRBV7-8 | CASSYLPMEGSPTYEQYF
many | TRBJ1-4 | TRBV7-9 | CASRGGRVNEKLFF
- | TRBJ2-7 | TRBV25-1 | CALSGSDAEQYF
- | TRBJ2-3 | TRBV7-9 | CASSLSISTDTQYF
few | TRBJ1-3 | TRBV25-1 | CASSKTGVGDPLSGNTIYF
- | TRBJ2-2 | TRBV25-1 | CASSELRPGELFF
- | TRBJ1-1 | TRBV10-3 | CASSYSSGVNTEAFF
many | TRBJ2-2 | TRBV9 | CASSVGLAGETGELFF
- | TRBJ2-7 | TRBV3-1 | CASSQDRVAASSYEQYF
- | TRBJ1-6 | TRBV2 | CASSVLDSPNSPLHF
- | TRBJ1-2 | TRBV10-2 | CASSERGVYTF
- | TRBJ2-7 | TRBV4-3 | CASSQALGTGYEQYF
few | TRBJ2-2 | TRBV9 | CASSVTVSGELFF
many | TRBJ2-5 | TRBV19 | CASSPRGRAAQETQYF
- | TRBJ2-7 | TRBV10-3 | CARTTRQASYEQYF
many | TRBJ2-2 | TRBV9 | CASSVAVGELFF
many | TRBJ1-5 | TRBV7-2 | CASSDTGVGQPQHF
- | TRBJ2-7 | TRBV2 | CASSEAETSGSFRTLYF
- | TRBJ2-7 | TRBV7-3 | CASSIPSGAGDYEQYF
- | TRBJ1-1 | TRBV29-1 | CSVEEATGGGTEAFF
few | TRBJ2-5 | TRBV9 | CASSPRRGDEETQYF
- | TRBJ1-3 | TRBV5-1 | CASSLWTGHLAGNTIYF
- | TRBJ1-5 | TRBV4-3 | CASSQDWANSNQPQRF
- | TRBJ1-3 | TRBV12-3/TRBV12-4 | CASSQGQKYTIYF
once | TRBJ1-6 | TRBV15 | CATSREGGGRRSPLHF
few | TRBJ1-1 | TRBV10-3 | CASSPHGGMNTEAFF
many | TRBJ1-1 | TRBV7-9 | CASSLRSGPTEAFF
many | TRBJ1-4 | TRBV7-9 | CASSHRQVLNEKLFF
- | TRBJ2-5 | TRBV29-1 | CSVSRASGIQETQYF